Reported below is one TCR beta chain. Its specificity is unknown. In patients chosen for sequencing, flow cytometry had shown CD8+CD57+ cell expansion. All participating patients were living with severe acquired aplastic anemia. The TCR beta profiling, which covered VDJ combination and CDR3 sequence, was carried out using genomic DNA as the template. TCRdb passed the reads through MiXCR, listing each CDR3 protein once. Here the sample spans roughly 190,000 distinct CDR3 sequences, 40% to 55% being singletons. With 4 bases removed from V and 8 bases from J, the gap between germline ends came to 19 bases. Germline V lookup: CDR1 LGHNA, CDR2 YNFKEQ. The CDR3 loop spans 15 amino acids. The data belong to a study of CD8+CD57+ T cells in acquired aplastic anemia. For the study at large: Mean DNA quantity obtained from sorted CD4+ and CD8+ cells was 2.5 to 4 ug. Findings and caveats of the study: Comparison of patients with controls identified nearly 30 shared CD8+ CDR3 sequences. Patients were compared with controls for CD8+ Simpson's diversity, and no significant difference emerged.

The chain joins TRBV4-2 to TRBJ2-3; D gene unclear. The sequencing sample was made of sorted CD4+, CD8+, or CD8+CD57+ T cells (not recorded which) from PBMCs. The sequence was obtained from a human donor with aplastic anemia. The CDR3 bases are TGTGCCAGCAGCCCCTCTCGGGTAGCACAGATTACGCAGTATTTT. Protein: CASSPSRVAQITQYF.